This entry concerns a single T cell receptor beta chain. Antigen: not known. TCRdb's copy holds only in-frame clones and misses some; the assay was immunoSEQ multiplex PCR. The table lists more than 1.2 million clones, just under 99% of them singletons, with 0.36% in the top ten. This sample was taken from a study of shared clonotypes between healthy human individuals. Whole-study findings and limits: In a handful of donors, around 5% of naive CD4 clonotypes appeared in common. How much donors shared clonotypes was expected to be affected by sequencing depth. Blood alone was sampled, and tissue repertoires likely differ. Clonotypes which were not shared had lower generation probabilities than clonotypes that all four donors shared.

The specimen was naive CD4+ T cells sorted from blood. As for subset: CD45RA+ positively selected. The receptor comes from a man aged 25 to 40 in good health.

DNA of the CDR3: TGTGCCAGTAGTATAGATCACCGGGGAGAAAAACTGTTTTTT. Its protein product is CASSIDHRGEKLFF. The rearrangement uses TRBV19 and TRBJ1-4; the D is unclear. Trimming cost V 0 bases and J 8 bases, with 10 bases left between them. CDR1 is LNHDA and CDR2 is SQIVND in the germline V gene (reference sequence). The length of the CDR3 is 14 residues.